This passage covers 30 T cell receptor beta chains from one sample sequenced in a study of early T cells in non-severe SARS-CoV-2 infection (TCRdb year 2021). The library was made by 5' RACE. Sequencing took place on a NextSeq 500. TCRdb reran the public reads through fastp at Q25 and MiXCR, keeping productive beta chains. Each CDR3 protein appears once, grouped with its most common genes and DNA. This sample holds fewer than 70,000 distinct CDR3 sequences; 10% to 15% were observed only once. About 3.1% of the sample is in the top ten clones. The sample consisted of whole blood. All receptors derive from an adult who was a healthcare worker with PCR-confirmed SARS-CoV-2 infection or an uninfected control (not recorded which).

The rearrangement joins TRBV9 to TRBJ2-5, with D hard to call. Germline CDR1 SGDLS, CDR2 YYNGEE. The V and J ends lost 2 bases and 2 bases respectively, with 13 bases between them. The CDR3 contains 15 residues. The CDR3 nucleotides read TGTGCCAGCAGCGTCGAGATCTCGAGGCAAGAGACCCAGTACTTC. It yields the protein CASSVEISRQETQYF.

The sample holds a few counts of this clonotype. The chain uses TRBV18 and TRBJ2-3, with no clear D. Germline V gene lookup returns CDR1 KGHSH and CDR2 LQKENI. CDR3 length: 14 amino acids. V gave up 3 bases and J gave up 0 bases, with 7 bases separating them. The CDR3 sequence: CASSPSSSTDTQYF. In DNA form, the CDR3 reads TGTGCCAGCTCACCGAGCTCTAGCACAGATACGCAGTATTTT. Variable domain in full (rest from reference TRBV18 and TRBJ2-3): NAGVMQNPRHLVRRRGQEARLRCSPMKGHSHVYWYRQLPEEGLKFMVYLQKENIIDESGMPKERFSAEFPKEGPSILRIQQVVRGDSAAYFCASSPSSSTDTQYFGPGTRLTVL.

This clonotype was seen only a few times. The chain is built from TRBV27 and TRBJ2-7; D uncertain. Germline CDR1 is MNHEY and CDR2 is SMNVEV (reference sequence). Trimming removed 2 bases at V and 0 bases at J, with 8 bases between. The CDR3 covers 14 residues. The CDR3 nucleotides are TGTGCCAGCAGTTTAGAGAGGAGCTCCTACGAGCAGTACTTC. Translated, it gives CASSLERSSYEQYF.

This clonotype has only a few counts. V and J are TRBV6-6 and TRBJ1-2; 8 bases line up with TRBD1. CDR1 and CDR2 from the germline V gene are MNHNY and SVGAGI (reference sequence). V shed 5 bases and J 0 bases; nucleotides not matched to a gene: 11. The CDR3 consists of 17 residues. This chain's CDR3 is CASSGTGTGRPNYGYTF. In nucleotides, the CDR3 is TGTGCCAGCAGTGGAACCGGGACAGGAAGACCTAACTATGGCTACACCTTC.

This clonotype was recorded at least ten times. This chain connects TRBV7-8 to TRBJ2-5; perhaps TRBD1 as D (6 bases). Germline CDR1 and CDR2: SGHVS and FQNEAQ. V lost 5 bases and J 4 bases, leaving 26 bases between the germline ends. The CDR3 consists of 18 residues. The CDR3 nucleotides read TGTGCCAGCAGCCCCCAATCGGTTACAGGGCCGCTGCGAGAGACCCAGTACTTC. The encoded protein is CASSPQSVTGPLRETQYF.

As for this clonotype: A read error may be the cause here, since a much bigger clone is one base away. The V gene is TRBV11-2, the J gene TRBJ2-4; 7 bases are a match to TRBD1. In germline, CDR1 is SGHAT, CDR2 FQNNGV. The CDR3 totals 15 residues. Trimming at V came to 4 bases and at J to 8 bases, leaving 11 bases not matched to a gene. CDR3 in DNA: TGTGCCAGCAGCTCTTCCGAGGGGGCCCTAGACATTCAGTACTTC. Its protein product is CASSSSEGALDIQYF.

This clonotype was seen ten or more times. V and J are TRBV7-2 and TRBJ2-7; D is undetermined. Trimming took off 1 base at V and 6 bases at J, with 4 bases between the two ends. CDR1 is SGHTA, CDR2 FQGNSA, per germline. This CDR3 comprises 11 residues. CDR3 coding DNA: TGTGCCAGCAGCTTAGAGACCGAGCAGTACTTC. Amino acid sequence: CASSLETEQYF.

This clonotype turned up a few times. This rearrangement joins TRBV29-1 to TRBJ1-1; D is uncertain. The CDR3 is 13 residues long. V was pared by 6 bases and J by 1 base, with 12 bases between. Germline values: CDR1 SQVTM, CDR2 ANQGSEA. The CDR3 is CSVSPRRNTEAFF. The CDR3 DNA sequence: TGCAGCGTATCCCCCCGACGGAACACTGAAGCTTTCTTT.

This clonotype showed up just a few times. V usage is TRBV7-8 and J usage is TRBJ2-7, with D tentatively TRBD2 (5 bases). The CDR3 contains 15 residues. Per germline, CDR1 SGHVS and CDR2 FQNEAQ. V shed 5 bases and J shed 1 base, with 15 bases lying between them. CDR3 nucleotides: TGTGCCAGCAGCCGGACTGACTGGGAATCCTACGAGCAGTACTTC. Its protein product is CASSRTDWESYEQYF.

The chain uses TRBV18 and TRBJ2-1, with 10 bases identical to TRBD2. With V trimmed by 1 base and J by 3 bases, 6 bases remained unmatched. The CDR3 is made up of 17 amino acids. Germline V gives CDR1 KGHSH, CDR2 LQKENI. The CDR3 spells CASSPQSGGAVYNEQFF. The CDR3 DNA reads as TGTGCCAGCTCACCACAGAGCGGGGGGGCCGTCTACAATGAGCAGTTCTTC. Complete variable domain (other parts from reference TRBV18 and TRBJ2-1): NAGVMQNPRHLVRRRGQEARLRCSPMKGHSHVYWYRQLPEEGLKFMVYLQKENIIDESGMPKERFSAEFPKEGPSILRIQQVVRGDSAAYFCASSPQSGGAVYNEQFFGPGTRLTVL.

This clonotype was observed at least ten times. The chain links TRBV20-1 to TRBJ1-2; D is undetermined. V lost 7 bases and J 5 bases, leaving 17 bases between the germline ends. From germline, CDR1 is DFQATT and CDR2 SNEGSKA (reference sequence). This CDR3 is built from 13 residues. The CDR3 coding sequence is TGCAGTGTCAAGGACGCCGGACTATATGGCTACACCTTC. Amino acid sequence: CSVKDAGLYGYTF.

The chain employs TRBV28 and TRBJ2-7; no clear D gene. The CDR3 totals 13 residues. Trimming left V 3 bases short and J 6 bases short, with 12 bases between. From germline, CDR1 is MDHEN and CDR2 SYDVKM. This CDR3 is CASSLIRKLEQYF. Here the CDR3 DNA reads TGTGCCAGCAGTTTGATTAGAAAGCTCGAGCAGTACTTC.

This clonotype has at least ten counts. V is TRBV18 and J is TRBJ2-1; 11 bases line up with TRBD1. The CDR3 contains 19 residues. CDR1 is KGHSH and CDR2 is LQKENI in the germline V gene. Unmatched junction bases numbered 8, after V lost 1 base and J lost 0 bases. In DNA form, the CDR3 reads TGTGCCAGCTCACCACGGGACAGGGGGTTCCCGAGCTCCTACAATGAGCAGTTCTTC. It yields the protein CASSPRDRGFPSSYNEQFF.

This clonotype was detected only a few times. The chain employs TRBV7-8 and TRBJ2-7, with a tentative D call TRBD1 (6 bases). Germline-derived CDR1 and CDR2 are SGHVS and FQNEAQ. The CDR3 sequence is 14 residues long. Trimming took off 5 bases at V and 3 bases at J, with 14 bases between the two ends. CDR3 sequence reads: CASSRTGTFYEQYF. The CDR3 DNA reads TGTGCCAGCAGCCGCACAGGGACATTCTACGAGCAGTACTTC.

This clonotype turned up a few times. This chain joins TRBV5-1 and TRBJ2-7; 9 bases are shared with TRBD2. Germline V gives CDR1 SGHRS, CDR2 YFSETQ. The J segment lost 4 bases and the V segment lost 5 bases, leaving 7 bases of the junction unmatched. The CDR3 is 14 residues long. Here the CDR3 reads CASSANSGGYEQYF. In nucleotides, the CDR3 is TGCGCCAGCAGTGCAAATAGCGGGGGATACGAGCAGTACTTC.

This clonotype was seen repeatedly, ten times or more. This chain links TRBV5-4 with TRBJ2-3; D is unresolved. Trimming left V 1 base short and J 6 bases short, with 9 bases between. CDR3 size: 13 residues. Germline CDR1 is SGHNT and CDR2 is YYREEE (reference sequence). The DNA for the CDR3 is TGTGCCAGCAGCTTGAAGTTCGGGGATACGCAGTATTTT. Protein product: CASSLKFGDTQYF.

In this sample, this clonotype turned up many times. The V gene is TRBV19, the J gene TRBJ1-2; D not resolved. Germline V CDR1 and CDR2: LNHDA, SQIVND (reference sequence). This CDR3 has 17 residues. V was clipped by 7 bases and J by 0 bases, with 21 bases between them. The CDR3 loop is CASTPLLVLNSNYGYTF. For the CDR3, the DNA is TGTGCCAGTACCCCGCTACTGGTTCTCAATTCTAACTATGGCTACACCTTC.

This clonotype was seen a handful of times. The CDR3 is CASSLTTSGPHTDTQYF. Here the CDR3 DNA reads TGTGCCAGCAGTCTTACCACAAGCGGGCCTCACACAGATACGCAGTATTTT. The chain joins TRBV28 to TRBJ2-3; tentative D call: TRBD2 (6 bases). Germline values: CDR1 MDHEN, CDR2 SYDVKM. V dropped 5 bases and J dropped 2 bases, with 20 bases sitting between them. CDR3 length: 17 amino acids.

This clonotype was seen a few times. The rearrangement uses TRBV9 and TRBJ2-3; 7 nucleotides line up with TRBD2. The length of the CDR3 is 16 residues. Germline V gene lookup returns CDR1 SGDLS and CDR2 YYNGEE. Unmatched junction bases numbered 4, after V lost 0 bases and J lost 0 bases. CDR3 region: CASSVASGTSTDTQYF. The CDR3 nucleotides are TGTGCCAGCAGCGTAGCTAGCGGAACTAGCACAGATACGCAGTATTTT.

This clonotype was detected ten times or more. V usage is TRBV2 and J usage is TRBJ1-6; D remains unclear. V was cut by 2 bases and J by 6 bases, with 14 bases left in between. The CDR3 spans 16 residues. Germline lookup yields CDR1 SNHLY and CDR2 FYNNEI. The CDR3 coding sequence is TGTGCCAGCAGTGAAACCCTGGAGACTCTTAATTCACCCCTCCACTTT. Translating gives CASSETLETLNSPLHF. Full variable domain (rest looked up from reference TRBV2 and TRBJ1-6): EPEVTQTPSHQVTQMGQEVILRCVPISNHLYFYWYRQILGQKVEFLVSFYNNEISEKSEIFDDQFSVERPDGSNFTLKIRSTKLEDSAMYFCASSETLETLNSPLHFGNGTRLTVT.

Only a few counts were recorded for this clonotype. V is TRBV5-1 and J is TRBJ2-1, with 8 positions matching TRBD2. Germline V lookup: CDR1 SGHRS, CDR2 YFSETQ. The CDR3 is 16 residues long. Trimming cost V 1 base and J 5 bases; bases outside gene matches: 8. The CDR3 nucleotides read TGCGCCAGCAGCTTGACCCTAGCGGGCGGCAACAATGAGCAGTTCTTC. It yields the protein CASSLTLAGGNNEQFF.

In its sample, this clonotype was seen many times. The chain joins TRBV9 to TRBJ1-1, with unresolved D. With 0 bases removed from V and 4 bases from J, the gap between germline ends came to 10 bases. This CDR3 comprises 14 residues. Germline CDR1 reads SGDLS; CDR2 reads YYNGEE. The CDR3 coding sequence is TGTGCCAGCAGCGTAGCCCAGGTCCCCACTGAAGCTTTCTTT. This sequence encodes CASSVAQVPTEAFF. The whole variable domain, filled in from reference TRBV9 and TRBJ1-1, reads DSGVTQTPKHLITATGQRVTLRCSPRSGDLSVYWYQQSLDQGLQFLIQYYNGEERAKGNILERFSAQQFPDLHSELNLSSLELGDSALYFCASSVAQVPTEAFFGQGTRLTVV.

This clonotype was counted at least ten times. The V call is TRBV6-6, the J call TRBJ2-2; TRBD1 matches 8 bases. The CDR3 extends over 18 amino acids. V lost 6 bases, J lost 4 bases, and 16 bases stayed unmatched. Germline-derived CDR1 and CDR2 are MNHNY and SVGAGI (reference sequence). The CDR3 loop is CASRLRGGQGGVTGELFF. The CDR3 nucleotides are TGTGCCAGCAGGCTACGCGGTGGACAGGGAGGAGTCACCGGGGAGCTGTTTTTT.

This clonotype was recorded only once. The DNA for the CDR3 is TGTGCCAGCAGCCCCCAGGGTCTCACTAGCACAGATACGCAGTATTTT. Amino acid sequence: CASSPQGLTSTDTQYF. The chain is built from TRBV9 and TRBJ2-3; D possibly corresponds to TRBD1 (5 bases). V shed 4 bases and J shed 0 bases, with 15 bases lying between them. The CDR3 is 16 amino acids. Germline CDR1 and CDR2: SGDLS and YYNGEE.

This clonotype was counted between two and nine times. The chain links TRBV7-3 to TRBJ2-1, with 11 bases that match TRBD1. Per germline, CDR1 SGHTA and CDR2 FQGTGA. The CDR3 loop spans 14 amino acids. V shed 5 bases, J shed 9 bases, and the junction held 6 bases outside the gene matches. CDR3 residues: CASSPGTGGTEQFF. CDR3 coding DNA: TGTGCCAGCAGCCCTGGGACAGGGGGGACTGAGCAGTTCTTC. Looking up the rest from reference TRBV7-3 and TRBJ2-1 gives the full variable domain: GAGVSQTPSNKVTEKGKYVELRCDPISGHTALYWYRQSLGQGPEFLIYFQGTGAADDSGLPNDRFFAVRPEGSVSTLKIQRTERGDSAVYLCASSPGTGGTEQFFGPGTRLTVL.

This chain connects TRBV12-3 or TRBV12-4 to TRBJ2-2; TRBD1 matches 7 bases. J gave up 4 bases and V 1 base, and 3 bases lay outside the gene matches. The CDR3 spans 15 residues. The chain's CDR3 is CASSLGTGSTGELFF. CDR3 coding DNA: TGTGCCAGCAGTTTAGGGACAGGATCCACCGGGGAGCTGTTTTTT.

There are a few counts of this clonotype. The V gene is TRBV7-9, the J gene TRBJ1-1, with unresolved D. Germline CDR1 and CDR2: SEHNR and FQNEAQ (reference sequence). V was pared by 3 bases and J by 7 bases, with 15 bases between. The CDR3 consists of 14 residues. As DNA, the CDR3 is TGTGCCAGCAGCTTGGACTTAAACACGGGTGAAGCTTTCTTT. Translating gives CASSLDLNTGEAFF.

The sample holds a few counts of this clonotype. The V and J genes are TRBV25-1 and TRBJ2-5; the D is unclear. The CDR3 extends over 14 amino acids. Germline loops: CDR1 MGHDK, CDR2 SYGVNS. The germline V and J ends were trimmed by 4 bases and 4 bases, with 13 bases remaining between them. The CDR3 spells CASSASSASETQYF. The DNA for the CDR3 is TGTGCCAGCAGTGCCTCTAGTGCATCAGAGACCCAGTACTTC.

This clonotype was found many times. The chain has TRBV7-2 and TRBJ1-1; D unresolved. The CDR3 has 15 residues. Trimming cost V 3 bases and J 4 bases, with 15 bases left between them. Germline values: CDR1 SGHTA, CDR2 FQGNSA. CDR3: CASSFAPGLGTEAFF. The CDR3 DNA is TGTGCCAGCAGCTTCGCTCCCGGGCTGGGCACTGAAGCTTTCTTT.

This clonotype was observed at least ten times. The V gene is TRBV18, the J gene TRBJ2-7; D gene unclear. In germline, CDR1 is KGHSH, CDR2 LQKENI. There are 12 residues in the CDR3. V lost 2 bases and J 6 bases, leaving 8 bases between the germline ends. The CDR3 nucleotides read TGTGCCAGCTCACCAGAAGGAATCGAGCAGTACTTC. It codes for CASSPEGIEQYF.